The 27 T cell receptor beta chains below were found in one sample sequenced in a study of CD8+ T cells in alopecia areata. It was cDNA, reverse transcribed from extracted RNA, that served as the sequencing template. TCRdb's copy holds only in-frame clones and misses some; the assay was immunoSEQ multiplex PCR. Found here are 150,000 to 200,000 clones, just under 65% of them singletons; the top ten hold 1.3%. Noted treatment: oral pan-JAK inhibitor, 5-10 mg twice daily. The sequences come from CD4+ T cells sorted from blood, collected around week 50, from a patient treated with tofacitinib. These receptors were taken from a human donor with alopecia areata.

This clone turned up a few times. The chain couples TRBV6-1 to TRBJ1-5; D gene uncertain. The CDR3 contains 15 residues. V lost 0 bases and J 0 bases, leaving 6 bases between the germline ends. Germline CDR1 and CDR2: MNHNS and SASEGT. The CDR3 DNA reads TGTGCCAGCAGTGAAGCCGGTCATAGCAATCAGCCCCAGCATTTT. It translates to CASSEAGHSNQPQHF.

The chain carries TRBV7-9 and TRBJ1-2, with TRBD1 as a possible D gene (6 bases). Trimming removed 5 bases from V and 2 bases from J, with 15 bases in between. In germline, CDR1 is SEHNR, CDR2 FQNEAQ (reference sequence). CDR3 size: 15 residues. CDR3 nucleotides: TGTGCCAGCAGCCCGTGGACAGTTAAGAACTATGGCTACACCTTC. Its translation is CASSPWTVKNYGYTF. Supplemented by reference TRBV7-9 and TRBJ1-2, the full variable domain reads DTGVSQNPRHKITKRGQNVTFRCDPISEHNRLYWYRQTLGQGPEFLTYFQNEAQLEKSRLLSDRFSAERPKGSFSTLEIQRTEQGDSAMYLCASSPWTVKNYGYTFGSGTRLTVV.

The chain has TRBV29-1 and TRBJ2-7; 9 bases align to TRBD1. This CDR3 is built from 13 residues. Looked up from germline, CDR1 is SQVTM and CDR2 is ANQGSEA. J gave up 7 bases and V 4 bases, and 8 bases lay outside the gene matches. CDR3 DNA sequence: TGCAGCGTTGTGGGACAGGGTAGGAATGAGCAGTACTTC. As protein: CSVVGQGRNEQYF.

There are a few counts of this clone. This chain joins TRBV9 and TRBJ2-1, with 7 bases identical to TRBD2. Germline CDR1 reads SGDLS; CDR2 reads YYNGEE. V lost 4 bases and J lost 9; bases outside the gene matches: 10. The CDR3 runs to 14 residues. The CDR3 DNA reads as TGTGCCAGCAGCCCTTTTCTAGCGGAGGGTGAGCAGTTCTTC. Its protein is CASSPFLAEGEQFF. Using reference TRBV9 and TRBJ2-1 for the parts outside the CDR3, the full variable domain is DSGVTQTPKHLITATGQRVTLRCSPRSGDLSVYWYQQSLDQGLQFLIQYYNGEERAKGNILERFSAQQFPDLHSELNLSSLELGDSALYFCASSPFLAEGEQFFGPGTRLTVL.

Concerning this clone itself: Other DNA sequences in the same sample also yield this CDR3. The chain combines TRBV29-1 with TRBJ2-7; weak D call: TRBD1 (6 bases). This CDR3 is built from 13 residues. Per the germline V gene, CDR1 is SQVTM and CDR2 is ANQGSEA. V shed 3 bases and J shed 3 bases, with 12 bases lying between them. The CDR3: CSVEGQGGYEQYF. For the CDR3, the DNA is TGCAGCGTTGAGGGGCAAGGGGGCTACGAGCAGTACTTC.

The rearrangement uses TRBV15 and TRBJ2-3; the D gene is possibly TRBD2 (6 bases). Germline CDR1 LNHNV, CDR2 YYDKDF (reference sequence). V was cut by 3 bases and J by 2 bases, with 18 bases left in between. This CDR3 is 17 amino acids long. CDR3 amino acids: CATSSSPRGSPTDTQYF. DNA for the CDR3: TGTGCCACCAGCAGCTCCCCACGGGGGAGCCCCACAGATACGCAGTATTTT.

The rearrangement links TRBV5-1 to TRBJ1-1; D is possibly TRBD1 (5 bases). The CDR3 extends over 16 amino acids. V lost 7 bases and J lost 2, with 21 bases in between. Germline CDR1 SGHRS, CDR2 YFSETQ. CDR3 DNA: TGCGCCAGCGTACGGCCCCAGAACGGGGGAAACACTGAAGCTTTCTTT. It yields the protein CASVRPQNGGNTEAFF. Using reference TRBV5-1 and TRBJ1-1 for the parts outside the CDR3, the full variable domain is KAGVTQTPRYLIKTRGQQVTLSCSPISGHRSVSWYQQTPGQGLQFLFEYFSETQRNKGNFPGRFSGRQFSNSRSEMNVSTLELGDSALYLCASVRPQNGGNTEAFFGQGTRLTVV.

This clone came up once. The chain is built from TRBV30 and TRBJ2-7; D is unresolved. Trimming shortened V by 1 base and J by 0 bases, and 7 bases separated the two germline ends. The length of the CDR3 is 13 residues. Looked up from germline, CDR1 is GTSNPN and CDR2 is SVGIG (reference sequence). CDR3 sequence reads: CAWSEQSSYEQYF. CDR3 DNA: TGTGCCTGGAGTGAACAGAGCTCCTACGAGCAGTACTTC.

This rearrangement joins TRBV19 to TRBJ1-6; 10 bases line up with TRBD1. The CDR3 runs 15 residues. Germline CDR1 LNHDA, CDR2 SQIVND (reference sequence). The V gene end was trimmed by 6 bases and the J gene end by 7 bases; junction bases not matched to a gene: 6. In nucleotides, the CDR3 is TGTGCCAGTAGCTCGGGACAGGGGTTGAATTCACCCCTCCACTTT. Protein product: CASSSGQGLNSPLHF.

V is TRBV2 and J is TRBJ2-7; D may be TRBD1 (6 bases). From germline, CDR1 is SNHLY and CDR2 FYNNEI. Trimming removed 8 bases from V and 2 bases from J, with 13 bases in between. The CDR3 length is 13 residues. CDR3 nucleotide sequence: TGTGCCAGCGATCGACAGGCTACCTACGAGCAGTACTTC. Amino acid sequence: CASDRQATYEQYF.

The chain is built from TRBV5-1 and TRBJ2-1; 7 bases map to TRBD2. V shed 0 bases, J shed 6 bases, and the junction held 9 bases outside the gene matches. CDR3 length equals 16 residues. CDR1 SGHRS and CDR2 YFSETQ come from the germline V gene. CDR3 coding DNA: TGCGCCAGCAGCTTGGGGGTTGAGGCTAGCGGCAATGAGCAGTTCTTC. Protein sequence: CASSLGVEASGNEQFF.

This clone was observed a handful of times. This chain links TRBV11-2 with TRBJ1-6; D might be TRBD1 (5 bases). Germline CDR1 and CDR2: SGHAT and FQNNGV. CDR3 length: 16 amino acids. The V gene lost 1 base and the J gene lost 7 bases, with 14 bases spanning the gap. The CDR3 protein is CASSLGTPRGNSPLHF. The CDR3, as DNA: TGTGCCAGCAGCTTAGGGACACCAAGAGGGAATTCACCCCTCCACTTT.

The chain has TRBV7-2 and TRBJ2-3, with TRBD2 matching over 8 bases. The length of the CDR3 is 15 residues. V trimming: 3 bases; J trimming: 5 bases; junction bases outside the gene matches: 7. Germline V gene data show CDR1 as SGHTA and CDR2 as FQGNSA. The DNA of the CDR3 is TGTGCCAGCAGCTTCGTCGGGGGGGCCAAAGATACGCAGTATTTT. It yields the protein CASSFVGGAKDTQYF.

This sequence joins TRBV9 and TRBJ1-2; 7 bases map to TRBD1. The germline V gene has CDR1 SGDLS and CDR2 YYNGEE. J lost 2 bases, V lost 0 bases, and 13 bases had no gene match. The CDR3 is made up of 18 amino acids. The CDR3: CASSVEGGGFFTNYGYTF. Written as DNA, the CDR3 is TGTGCCAGCAGCGTAGAAGGAGGGGGCTTCTTCACCAACTATGGCTACACCTTC.

The rearrangement uses TRBV30 and TRBJ1-4; D is undetermined. The germline V gene has CDR1 GTSNPN and CDR2 SVGIG (reference sequence). The V end was cut by 4 bases, the J end by 3 bases, with 6 bases between. The CDR3 runs to 12 residues. This chain's CDR3 is CAWNGPNEKLFF. Written as DNA, the CDR3 is TGTGCCTGGAATGGACCTAATGAAAAACTGTTTTTT.

The V gene is TRBV14, the J gene TRBJ2-1; 7 nucleotides match TRBD2. The CDR3 is 15 amino acids. V lost 5 bases and J lost 4; bases outside the gene matches: 8. CDR1 and CDR2 from the germline V gene are SGHDN and FVKESK. The CDR3 DNA is TGTGCCAGCAGCGCTCAGCGGGGTCCATACAATGAGCAGTTCTTC. Its protein product is CASSAQRGPYNEQFF.

This clone was observed a few times. V and J are TRBV25-1 and TRBJ2-5; possible D gene TRBD2, 5 bases. The CDR3 spans 14 residues. Looked up from germline, CDR1 is MGHDK and CDR2 is SYGVNS. Trimming cost V 1 base and J 3 bases, with 9 bases left between them. CDR3 nucleotides: TGTGCCAGCAGTGAATTTCCAGCGGAAGAGACCCAGTACTTC. Encoded protein: CASSEFPAEETQYF.

The chain uses TRBV30 and TRBJ2-1; TRBD1 agrees at 7 bases. With 3 bases clipped from V and 9 bases from J, the junction kept 11 bases outside the gene matches. Per the germline V gene, CDR1 is GTSNPN and CDR2 is SVGIG (reference sequence). The CDR3 has 14 amino acids. The CDR3 DNA is TGTGCCTGGAGAGATCAGACAGGGCTGAGTGAGCAGTTCTTC. Amino acids: CAWRDQTGLSEQFF.

J is TRBJ2-1 and V is TRBV29-1; 8 positions agree with TRBD2. The length of the CDR3 is 14 residues. CDR1 is SQVTM and CDR2 is ANQGSEA in the germline V gene. V gave up 3 bases and J gave up 3 bases; unmatched junction bases: 4. The CDR3 sequence: CSVDTSGGYNEQFF. CDR3 coding DNA: TGCAGCGTTGATACCAGCGGGGGCTACAATGAGCAGTTCTTC.

DNA of the CDR3: TGTGCCATCAGTGCTTTCAGGGAGGGGAGCGAGCAGTACTTC. This encodes CAISAFREGSEQYF. The chain combines TRBV10-3 with TRBJ2-5; TRBD2 agrees at 7 bases. The J call is in doubt because the DNA end fits TRBJ2-7 better. Germline loops: CDR1 ENHRY, CDR2 SYGVKD. This CDR3 spans 14 amino acids.

This clone came up once. V and J are TRBV29-1 and TRBJ2-5; possible D gene TRBD1, 6 bases. Trimming stripped 8 bases from V and 2 bases from J, with 12 bases between. CDR1 SQVTM and CDR2 ANQGSEA come from the germline V gene. This CDR3 has 12 residues. CDR3 residues: CSSGQSQETQYF. The CDR3, as DNA: TGCAGCTCAGGACAGAGTCAAGAGACCCAGTACTTC.

The rearrangement uses TRBV29-1 and TRBJ1-1, with D possibly matching TRBD1 (6 bases). This CDR3 has 12 residues. The germline gives CDR1 SQVTM, CDR2 ANQGSEA. The germline V and J ends were trimmed by 5 bases and 6 bases, with 13 bases remaining between them. The CDR3 nucleotides are TGCAGCGTTACCGACGGACAGTCTGAAGCTTTCTTT. Translation gives CSVTDGQSEAFF.

The V call is TRBV30, the J call TRBJ1-5; 8 bases match TRBD1. V shed 2 bases and J 7 bases; nucleotides not matched to a gene: 1. Per the germline V gene, CDR1 is GTSNPN and CDR2 is SVGIG (reference sequence). The CDR3 is 12 amino acids. The CDR3 spells CAWSRTGQPQHF. The CDR3 DNA follows: TGTGCCTGGAGTAGGACAGGGCAGCCCCAGCATTTT.

The rearrangement links TRBV29-1 to TRBJ2-5; tentatively, D is TRBD1 (5 bases). Germline CDR1 SQVTM, CDR2 ANQGSEA. Trimming stripped 3 bases from V and 5 bases from J, with 13 bases between. The CDR3 extends over 13 amino acids. The CDR3 coding sequence is TGCAGCGTTGAGATGGGGCCCCAGGAGACCCAGTACTTC. Protein: CSVEMGPQETQYF.

In this sample, this clone turned up many times. This chain uses TRBV7-6 with TRBJ2-3; D not certain. This CDR3 region has 16 residues. Trimming removed 4 bases at V and 2 bases at J, with 16 bases between. Germline CDR1 and CDR2: SGHVS and FNYEAQ. The DNA for the CDR3 is TGTGCCAGCAGCTCTAGGCCCAGCCGTTCCACAGATACGCAGTATTTT. This translates into CASSSRPSRSTDTQYF.

This chain links TRBV29-1 with TRBJ2-1, with D hard to call. Trimming cost V 4 bases and J 4 bases, with 20 bases left between them. Looked up from germline, CDR1 is SQVTM and CDR2 is ANQGSEA. This CDR3 has 16 amino acids. Here the CDR3 reads CSVVWPSGPAYNEQFF. For the CDR3, the DNA is TGCAGCGTTGTATGGCCGTCTGGGCCCGCTTACAATGAGCAGTTCTTC.

The V gene is TRBV29-1, the J gene TRBJ1-2; D perhaps matches TRBD1 (5 bases). There are 17 residues in the CDR3. CDR1 is SQVTM, CDR2 ANQGSEA, per germline. Trimming took off 4 bases at V and 2 bases at J, with 23 bases between the two ends. DNA of the CDR3: TGCAGCGTTGCCCTACCGGGACCGACACGTCCAAACTATGGCTACACCTTC. It is translated as CSVALPGPTRPNYGYTF.